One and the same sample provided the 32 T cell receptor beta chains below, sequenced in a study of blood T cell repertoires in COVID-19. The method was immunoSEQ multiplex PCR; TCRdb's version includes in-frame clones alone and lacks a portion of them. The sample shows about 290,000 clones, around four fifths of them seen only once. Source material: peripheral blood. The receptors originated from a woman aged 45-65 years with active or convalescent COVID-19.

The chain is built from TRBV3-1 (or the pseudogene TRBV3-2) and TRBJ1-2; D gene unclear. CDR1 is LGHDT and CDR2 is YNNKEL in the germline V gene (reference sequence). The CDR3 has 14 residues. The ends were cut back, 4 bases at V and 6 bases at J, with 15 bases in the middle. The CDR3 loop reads CASSLGSFSHGYTF. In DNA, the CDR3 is TGTGCCAGCAGCCTCGGGTCTTTCTCCCATGGCTACACCTTC.

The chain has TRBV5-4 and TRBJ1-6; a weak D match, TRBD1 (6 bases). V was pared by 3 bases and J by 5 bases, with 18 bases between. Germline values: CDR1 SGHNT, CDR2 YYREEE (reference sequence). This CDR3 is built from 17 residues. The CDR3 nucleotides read TGTGCCAGCAGCTCGTACAGGGCAGGAGTGAATAATTCACCCCTCCACTTT. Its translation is CASSSYRAGVNNSPLHF.

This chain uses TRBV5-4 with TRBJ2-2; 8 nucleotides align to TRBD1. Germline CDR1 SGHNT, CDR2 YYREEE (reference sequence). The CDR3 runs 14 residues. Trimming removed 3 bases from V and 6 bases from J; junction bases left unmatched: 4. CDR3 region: CASSSGGEAGELFF. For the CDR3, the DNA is TGTGCCAGCAGCTCAGGGGGCGAGGCCGGGGAGCTGTTTTTT.

CDR3 amino acids: CASSSSRTGNNQPQHF. CDR3 nucleotides: TGTGCCAGCTCATCGTCTCGGACAGGGAACAATCAGCCCCAGCATTTT. The chain uses TRBV18 and TRBJ1-5, with 8 bases identical to TRBD1. CDR1 is KGHSH and CDR2 is LQKENI in the germline V gene. J was trimmed by 3 bases and V by 5 bases; bases with no gene match: 9. The CDR3 is 16 residues long.

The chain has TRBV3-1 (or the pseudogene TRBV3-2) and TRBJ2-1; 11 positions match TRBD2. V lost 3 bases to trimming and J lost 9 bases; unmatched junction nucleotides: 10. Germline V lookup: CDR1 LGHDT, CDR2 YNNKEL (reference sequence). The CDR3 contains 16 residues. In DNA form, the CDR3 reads TGTGCCAGCAGCCATCCGAAGACTAGCGGGACTAGTGAGCAGTTCTTC. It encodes CASSHPKTSGTSEQFF.

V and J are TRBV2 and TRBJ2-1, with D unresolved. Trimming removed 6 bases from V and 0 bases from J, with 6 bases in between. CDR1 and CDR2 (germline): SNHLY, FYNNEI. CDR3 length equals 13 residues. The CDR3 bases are TGTGCCAGCAGATCAGGCTCCTACAATGAGCAGTTCTTC. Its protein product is CASRSGSYNEQFF.

The CDR3 reads CASSGITGSGEQFF. The CDR3 DNA sequence: TGTGCCAGCAGCGGAATAACAGGGTCCGGCGAGCAGTTCTTC. The chain combines TRBV5-5 with TRBJ2-1; perhaps TRBD1 as D (6 bases). V lost 4 bases, J lost 10 bases, and 18 bases lay in between. CDR1 is SGHKS, CDR2 YYEKEE, per germline (reference sequence). This CDR3 comprises 14 residues.

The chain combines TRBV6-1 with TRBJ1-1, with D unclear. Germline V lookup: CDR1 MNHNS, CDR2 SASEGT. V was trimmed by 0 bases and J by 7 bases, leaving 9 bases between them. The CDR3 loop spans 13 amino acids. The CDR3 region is CASSEAAYIEAFF. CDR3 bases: TGTGCCAGCAGTGAAGCCGCCTATATTGAAGCTTTCTTT.

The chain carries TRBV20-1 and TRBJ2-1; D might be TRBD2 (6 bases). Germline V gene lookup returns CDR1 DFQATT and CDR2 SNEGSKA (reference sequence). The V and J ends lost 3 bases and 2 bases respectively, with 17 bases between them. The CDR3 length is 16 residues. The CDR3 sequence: CSASRRGGVTYNEQFF. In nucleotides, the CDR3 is TGCAGTGCTAGTCGGCGGGGCGGGGTGACCTACAATGAGCAGTTCTTC.

The CDR3 loop is CASSSGTSAGELFF. The DNA of the CDR3 is TGTGCCAGCAGCTCCGGGACTAGCGCCGGGGAGCTGTTTTTT. V gene TRBV7-6 combines with J gene TRBJ2-2, with TRBD2 matching 10 bases. The germline CDR1 and CDR2 sequences are SGHVS and FNYEAQ. The CDR3 runs 14 residues. V lost 4 bases and J lost 6; bases outside the gene matches: 2.

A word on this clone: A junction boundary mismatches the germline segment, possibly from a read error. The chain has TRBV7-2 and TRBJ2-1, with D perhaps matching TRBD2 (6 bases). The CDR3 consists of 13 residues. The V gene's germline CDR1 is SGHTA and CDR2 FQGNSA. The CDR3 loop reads CASGFRGYNEQFF. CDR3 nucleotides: TGTGCCAGCGGCTTCCGGGGGTACAATGAGCAGTTCTTC.

The CDR3, as DNA: TGTGCCACACGAGATGGTGGTCGGGACAATGAGCAGTTCTTC. It yields the protein CATRDGGRDNEQFF. This chain connects TRBV6-8 to TRBJ2-1; D gene uncertain. V lost 10 bases and J 5 bases, leaving 18 bases between the germline ends. The CDR3 consists of 14 residues. In germline, CDR1 is MNHGY, CDR2 SAAAGT.

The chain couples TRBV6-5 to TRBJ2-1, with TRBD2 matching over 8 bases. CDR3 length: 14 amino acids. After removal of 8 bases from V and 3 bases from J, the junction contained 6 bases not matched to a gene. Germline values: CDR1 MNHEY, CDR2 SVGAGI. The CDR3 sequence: CASFLAGGYNEQFF. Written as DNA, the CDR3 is TGTGCCAGCTTCCTGGCGGGAGGCTACAATGAGCAGTTCTTC.

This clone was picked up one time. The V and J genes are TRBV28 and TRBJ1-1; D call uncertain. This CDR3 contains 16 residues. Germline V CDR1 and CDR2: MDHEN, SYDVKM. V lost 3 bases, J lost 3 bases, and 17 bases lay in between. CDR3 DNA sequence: TGTGCCAGCAGTTTGTCCTCCGCGGGAAGGGACACTGAAGCTTTCTTT. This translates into CASSLSSAGRDTEAFF.

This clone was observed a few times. The CDR3 reads CASSFQAGGRRNTQYF. The CDR3 bases are TGTGCCAGCAGCTTCCAAGCGGGAGGCCGTAGAAATACGCAGTATTTT. The chain couples TRBV7-8 to TRBJ2-3, with 9 bases identical to TRBD2. The germline V gene encodes CDR1 SGHVS and CDR2 FQNEAQ. The CDR3 extends over 16 amino acids. V shed 3 bases and J 7 bases; nucleotides not matched to a gene: 11.

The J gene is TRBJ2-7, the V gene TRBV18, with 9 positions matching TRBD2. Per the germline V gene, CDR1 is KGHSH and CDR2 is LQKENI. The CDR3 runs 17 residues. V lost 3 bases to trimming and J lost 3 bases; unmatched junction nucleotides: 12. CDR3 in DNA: TGTGCCAGCTCACCGCTTGTTCTAGCGGGAACTGGCTACGAGCAGTACTTC. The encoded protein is CASSPLVLAGTGYEQYF.

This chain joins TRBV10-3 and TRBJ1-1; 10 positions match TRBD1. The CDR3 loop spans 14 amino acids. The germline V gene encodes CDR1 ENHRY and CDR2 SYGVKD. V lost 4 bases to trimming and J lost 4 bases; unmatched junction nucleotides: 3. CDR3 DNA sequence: TGTGCCATCAGTGCGGGACAGGGGACCACTGAAGCTTTCTTT. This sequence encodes CAISAGQGTTEAFF.

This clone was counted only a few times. In DNA, the CDR3 is TGTGCCAGCAGCTTAGCGAACAGAGGGACGCAGTATTTT. Its translation is CASSLANRGTQYF. V is TRBV11-1 and J is TRBJ2-3; D perhaps matches TRBD2 (5 bases). This CDR3 spans 13 amino acids. Germline lookup yields CDR1 SGHAT and CDR2 FQDESV (reference sequence). The germline V and J ends were trimmed by 0 bases and 9 bases, with 10 bases remaining between them.

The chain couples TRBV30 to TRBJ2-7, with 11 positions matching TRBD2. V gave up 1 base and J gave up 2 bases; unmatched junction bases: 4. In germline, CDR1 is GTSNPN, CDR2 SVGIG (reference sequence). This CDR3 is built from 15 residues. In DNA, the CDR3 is TGTGCCTGGAGTGGCCTTAGCGGGAGGGCCTACGAGCAGTACTTC. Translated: CAWSGLSGRAYEQYF.

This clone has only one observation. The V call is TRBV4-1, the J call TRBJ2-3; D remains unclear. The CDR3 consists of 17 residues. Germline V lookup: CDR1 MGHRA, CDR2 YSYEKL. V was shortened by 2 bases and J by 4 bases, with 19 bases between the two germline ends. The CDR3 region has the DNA TGCGCCAGCAGCCAACAAGTATCAGGAACCCCCGCAGATACGCAGTATTTT. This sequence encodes CASSQQVSGTPADTQYF.

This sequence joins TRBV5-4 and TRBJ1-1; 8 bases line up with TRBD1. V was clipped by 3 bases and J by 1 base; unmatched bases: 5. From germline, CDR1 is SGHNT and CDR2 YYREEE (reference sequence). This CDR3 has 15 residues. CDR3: CASSSRGRGNTEAFF. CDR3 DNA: TGTGCCAGCAGCTCCAGGGGGCGAGGGAACACTGAAGCTTTCTTT. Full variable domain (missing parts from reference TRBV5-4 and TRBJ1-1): ETGVTQSPTHLIKTRGQQVTLRCSSQSGHNTVSWYQQALGQGPQFIFQYYREEENGRGNFPPRFSGLQFPNYSSELNVNALELDDSALYLCASSSRGRGNTEAFFGQGTRLTVV.

The CDR3 DNA follows: TGTGCCAGTACCACAGGGGGCAGGAGCAATCAGCCCCAGCATTTT. Its translation: CASTTGGRSNQPQHF. This sequence joins TRBV19 and TRBJ1-5; 9 bases fit TRBD1. The germline CDR1 and CDR2 sequences are LNHDA and SQIVND (reference sequence). The J segment lost 1 base and the V segment lost 7 bases, leaving 5 bases of the junction unmatched. This CDR3 has 15 residues. Supplemented by reference TRBV19 and TRBJ1-5, the full variable domain reads DGGITQSPKYLFRKEGQNVTLSCEQNLNHDAMYWYRQDPGQGLRLIYYSQIVNDFQKGDIAEGYSVSREKKESFPLTVTSAQKNPTAFYLCASTTGGRSNQPQHFGDGTRLSIL.

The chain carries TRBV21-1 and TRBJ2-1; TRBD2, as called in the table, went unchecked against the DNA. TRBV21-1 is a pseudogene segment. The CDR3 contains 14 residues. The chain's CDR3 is CANKTSGIYNEQFF. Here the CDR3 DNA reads TGTGCCAACAAGACTAGCGGTATCTACAATGAGCAGTTCTTC.

The CDR3 nucleotides are TGTGCCAGTAGTATAGATGCGGAGGTTGAAGCTTTCTTT. It is translated as CASSIDAEVEAFF. The J gene is TRBJ1-1, the V gene TRBV19, with no clear D. The CDR3 is 13 residues long. V dropped 0 bases and J dropped 7 bases, with 9 bases sitting between them. Germline V gene lookup returns CDR1 LNHDA and CDR2 SQIVND (reference sequence).

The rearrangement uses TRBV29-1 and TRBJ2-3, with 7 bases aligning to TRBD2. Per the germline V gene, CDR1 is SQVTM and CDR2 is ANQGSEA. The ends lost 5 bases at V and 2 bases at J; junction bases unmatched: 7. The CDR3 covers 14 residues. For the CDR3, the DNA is TGCAGCGTTCGCGGGAGCAGCGACACAGATACGCAGTATTTT. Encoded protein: CSVRGSSDTDTQYF.

CDR3 in DNA: TGTGCCAGCAGCGAAGACGGACGGGGAAATTCACCCCTCCACTTT. Translated, it gives CASSEDGRGNSPLHF. The chain combines TRBV9 with TRBJ1-6, with D unresolved. The V end lost 3 bases, the J end lost 7 bases, and 14 bases lay between the germline ends. CDR3 length: 15 residues. From germline, CDR1 is SGDLS and CDR2 YYNGEE.

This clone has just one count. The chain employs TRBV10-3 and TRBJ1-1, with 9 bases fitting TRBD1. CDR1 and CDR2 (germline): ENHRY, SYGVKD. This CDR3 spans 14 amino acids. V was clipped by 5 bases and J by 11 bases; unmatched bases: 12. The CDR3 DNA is TGTGCCATCAGTCCCCTGTCCGGGACAGGGTGGGCTTTCTTT. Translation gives CAISPLSGTGWAFF.

The CDR3 region has the DNA TGTGCCAGTAGTAGCCAACTAGCAACTAATGAAAAACTGTTTTTT. This sequence encodes CASSSQLATNEKLFF. The chain combines TRBV19 with TRBJ1-4; no definite D call. Germline V lookup: CDR1 LNHDA, CDR2 SQIVND (reference sequence). The CDR3 covers 15 residues. Trimming left V 4 bases short and J 0 bases short, with 9 bases between.

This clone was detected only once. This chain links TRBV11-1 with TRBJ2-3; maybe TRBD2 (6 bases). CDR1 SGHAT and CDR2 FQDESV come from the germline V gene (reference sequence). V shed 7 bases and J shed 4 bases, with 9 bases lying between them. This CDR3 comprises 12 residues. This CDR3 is CASTTGADTQYF. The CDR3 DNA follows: TGTGCCAGCACGACGGGAGCAGATACGCAGTATTTT.

The CDR3 sequence is CAWSRRGASNQPQHF. The CDR3 nucleotides are TGTGCCTGGAGCCGCAGGGGAGCGAGCAATCAGCCCCAGCATTTT. The genes are TRBV30 and TRBJ1-5; the D gene is possibly TRBD1 (6 bases). The germline V and J ends were trimmed by 3 bases and 1 base, with 13 bases remaining between them. The CDR3 sequence is 15 residues long. Germline V CDR1 and CDR2: GTSNPN, SVGIG (reference sequence).

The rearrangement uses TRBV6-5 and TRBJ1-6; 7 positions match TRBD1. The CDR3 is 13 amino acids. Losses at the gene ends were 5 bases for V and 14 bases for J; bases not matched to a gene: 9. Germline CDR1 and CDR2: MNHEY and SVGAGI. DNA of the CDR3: TGTGCCAGCAGTCCCAAGAGACAGGGAACCCTCCACTTT. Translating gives CASSPKRQGTLHF.

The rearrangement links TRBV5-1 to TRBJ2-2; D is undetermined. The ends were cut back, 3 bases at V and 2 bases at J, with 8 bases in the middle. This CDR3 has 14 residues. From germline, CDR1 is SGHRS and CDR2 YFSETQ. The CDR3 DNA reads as TGCGCCAGCAGCTCACGGAGTAACACCGGGGAGCTGTTTTTT. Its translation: CASSSRSNTGELFF.